This T cell receptor beta chain emerged from a study of T-cell memory formation after mild COVID-19. Study context: Each donor largely had its own TCR clusters. Regarding the study as a whole: Mainly CM and EM harbored the contracting CD4+ clones; mainly EMRA harbored the CD8+ ones.

The junction had 6 bases not matched to a gene; V was cut back by 6 bases and J by 4 bases. The germline V gene encodes CDR1 KGHSH and CDR2 LQKENI. The CDR3 consists of 14 residues. Constant-segment primers and 5'RACE yielded cDNA libraries for TCR alpha and TCR beta, each carrying sample barcodes and UMIs. TCRdb used MiXCR to reprocess the 5' RACE reads, holding one entry per CDR3 protein. The table shows some 350,000 distinct CDR3 sequences, with more than 15% occurring only once. Only a few counts were recorded for this clonotype. The antigen is not known. The sequencing sample was made of PBMCs or a T cell subset sorted from them (not recorded which). The sequence was obtained from a man aged 18 to 29 who had mild COVID-19 (a few samples of this study predate the infection). Cell type and time point are not known. V usage is TRBV18 and J usage is TRBJ2-1; 7 bases fit TRBD1. The CDR3 nucleotides read TGTGCCAGCTCGGCTCCGGGACAGTACAATGAGCAGTTCTTC. Protein sequence: CASSAPGQYNEQFF. The complete variable domain, with remaining parts taken from reference TRBV18 and TRBJ2-1, reads NAGVMQNPRHLVRRRGQEARLRCSPMKGHSHVYWYRQLPEEGLKFMVYLQKENIIDESGMPKERFSAEFPKEGPSILRIQQVVRGDSAAYFCASSAPGQYNEQFFGPGTRLTVL.